This T cell receptor (beta chain) was recorded in a study of T cells of healthy individuals. TCRdb reprocessed the 5' RACE reads with MiXCR, giving one entry per CDR3 protein. The sample lists tens of thousands of distinct CDR3 sequences, 14% to 15% occurring once. From germline, CDR1 is LGHNT and CDR2 FRNRAP. V was cut by 2 bases and J by 5 bases, with 15 bases left in between. The CDR3 extends over 16 amino acids. This clonotype was recorded many times. J is TRBJ1-4 and V is TRBV12-5, with D possibly TRBD1 on 6 matching bases. The sequence was obtained from a human donor in good health. The CDR3 DNA is TGTGCTAGTGGTTTGCGCCCGGACAGTCCAAATGAAAAACTGTTTTTT. It is translated as CASGLRPDSPNEKLFF.